A single sample is the source of the 28 T cell receptor beta chains below, sequenced in a study of blood T cells in healthy people across ages. Through a sample-barcoded 5' primer and a J-beta primer mix, a second PCR was run for 7 to 11 cycles. TCRdb analysed the 5' RACE reads with MiXCR anew, one entry per CDR3 protein. The table has about 1 million distinct CDR3 sequences, 40% to 55% seen once. Material for sequencing was blood. Receptors were obtained from a woman aged 55-70 years in good health.

V is TRBV30 and J is TRBJ2-7, with 8 bases lining up with TRBD1. Trimming removed 7 bases from V and 3 bases from J; junction bases left unmatched: 8. The CDR3 sequence is 13 residues long. The germline V gene has CDR1 GTSNPN and CDR2 SVGIG (reference sequence). The CDR3 DNA follows: TGTGCCTTATATCGGACAGGGATCTACGAGCAGTACTTC. Its translation is CALYRTGIYEQYF. Combining the CDR3 with reference TRBV30 and TRBJ2-7 gives the whole variable domain SQTIHQWPATLVQPVGSPLSLECTVEGTSNPNLYWYRQAAGRGLQLLFYSVGIGQISSEVPQNLSASRPQDRQFILSSKKLLLSDSGFYLCALYRTGIYEQYFGPGTRLTVT.

The chain employs TRBV6-1 and TRBJ2-5; D gene uncertain. The DNA end lines up better with TRBJ2-7; the J call may be wrong. The CDR3 has 13 amino acids. Germline V lookup: CDR1 MNHNS, CDR2 SASEGT. Written as DNA, the CDR3 is TGTGCCAGCAGGCAGTTATTTCCCTACGAGCAGTACTTC. It codes for CASRQLFPYEQYF.

This clonotype was seen only a few times. The chain couples TRBV20-1 to TRBJ2-3; TRBD2 is a possible D gene (6 bases). Germline assignment: CDR1 DFQATT and CDR2 SNEGSKA (reference sequence). V lost 6 bases and J 0 bases, leaving 10 bases between the germline ends. The CDR3 runs 13 residues. The CDR3 nucleotides are TGCAGTGCCACGGGAGTGAGCACAGATACGCAGTATTTT. This encodes CSATGVSTDTQYF.

This clonotype was observed a few times. The chain links TRBV10-3 to TRBJ2-7, with 8 bases aligning to TRBD1. Germline V gene sequence: CDR1 ENHRY, CDR2 SYGVKD. V lost 6 bases to trimming and J lost 2 bases; unmatched junction nucleotides: 3. The CDR3 extends over 13 amino acids. The CDR3 spells CAISPQGAYEQYF. The CDR3 nucleotides read TGTGCCATCAGCCCACAGGGGGCCTACGAGCAGTACTTC.

As regards this clonotype: An end of the junction differs from the germline gene, which may be a read error. This sequence joins TRBV14 and TRBJ2-7; 7 bases align to TRBD1. The CDR3 runs 16 residues. Germline loops: CDR1 SGHDN, CDR2 FVKESK. As DNA, the CDR3 is TGTGCCAACAGCCAATCCTTTACCGGGACAGCCTACGAGCAGTACTTC. It yields the protein CANSQSFTGTAYEQYF.

V is TRBV7-9 and J is TRBJ2-7; perhaps TRBD2 as D (5 bases). Germline V gene lookup returns CDR1 SEHNR and CDR2 FQNEAQ (reference sequence). V was shortened by 5 bases and J by 7 bases, with 24 bases between the two germline ends. There are 16 residues in the CDR3. The CDR3 sequence: CASSPIARSAYNEQYF. The CDR3 DNA is TGTGCCAGCAGCCCCATAGCGAGAAGCGCGTACAATGAGCAGTACTTC.

The chain has TRBV10-3 and TRBJ2-5; TRBD2 matches 16 bases. V shed 6 bases, J shed 5 bases, and the junction held 6 bases outside the gene matches. The CDR3 is 16 residues long. Germline assignment: CDR1 ENHRY and CDR2 SYGVKD. Here the CDR3 DNA reads TGTGCCATCAGCGGGACTAGCGGGAGGGCGGTGGAGACCCAGTACTTC. Amino acid sequence: CAISGTSGRAVETQYF.

The chain couples TRBV20-1 to TRBJ1-5; possible D gene TRBD1, 5 bases. This CDR3 is 15 amino acids long. Trimming took 4 bases from V and 2 from J, leaving 15 bases between them. From germline, CDR1 is DFQATT and CDR2 SNEGSKA (reference sequence). The CDR3: CSATRGGNGNQPQHF. The CDR3, as DNA: TGCAGTGCTACCCGCGGGGGGAATGGCAATCAGCCCCAGCATTTT.

There are a few counts of this clonotype. The V call is TRBV20-1, the J call TRBJ2-1, with 12 positions matching TRBD2. In germline, CDR1 is DFQATT, CDR2 SNEGSKA (reference sequence). The CDR3 contains 16 residues. The V and J ends lost 1 base and 9 bases, in that order; junction bases with no gene match: 10. The CDR3 region is CSARVMTSGRESEQFF. CDR3 DNA: TGCAGTGCTAGAGTTATGACTAGCGGGAGAGAGAGTGAGCAGTTCTTC.

In its sample, this clonotype was seen many times. The V gene is TRBV5-1, the J gene TRBJ2-7, with unresolved D. V lost 4 bases, J lost 3 bases, and 14 bases lay in between. CDR3 size: 14 residues. Germline loops: CDR1 SGHRS, CDR2 YFSETQ. In nucleotides, the CDR3 is TGCGCCAGCAGCCCCGGTTCGGGTGGCTACGAGCAGTACTTC. It specifies CASSPGSGGYEQYF.

The rearrangement links TRBV10-3 to TRBJ2-7, with 9 bases fitting TRBD2. J lost 7 bases, V lost 3 bases, and 10 bases had no gene match. The CDR3 runs 15 residues. CDR1 is ENHRY, CDR2 SYGVKD, per germline. As DNA, the CDR3 is TGTGCCATCAGTGAACCGGCGGGAGGGCCGAGGGAGCAGTACTTC. The encoded protein is CAISEPAGGPREQYF.

CDR3 in amino acids: CASSIHRTGLGETQYF. The CDR3 DNA follows: TGTGCCAGCAGTATACACCGGACAGGTTTAGGGGAGACCCAGTACTTC. The chain couples TRBV12-3 or TRBV12-4 to TRBJ2-5, with 7 bases lining up with TRBD1. The CDR3 consists of 16 residues. V lost 5 bases and J lost 5; bases outside the gene matches: 14.

This chain joins TRBV4-2 and TRBJ2-5; a possible D gene is TRBD2 (6 bases). V dropped 4 bases and J dropped 5 bases, with 17 bases sitting between them. CDR1 and CDR2 (germline): LGHNA, YNFKEQ. This CDR3 has 15 residues. The CDR3 DNA is TGTGCCAGCAGCCCCCGGGACGCAGGGAGGGAGACCCAGTACTTC. Translation: CASSPRDAGRETQYF.

The V gene is TRBV20-1, the J gene TRBJ2-7, with 7 bases lining up with TRBD2. Germline assignment: CDR1 DFQATT and CDR2 SNEGSKA (reference sequence). V lost 4 bases and J lost 2; bases outside the gene matches: 2. The CDR3 is 12 residues long. The CDR3, as DNA: TGCAGTGCTAAGCGGGGAGCCTACGAGCAGTACTTC. It translates to CSAKRGAYEQYF.

This clonotype turned up a few times. The chain uses TRBV20-1 and TRBJ2-7; perhaps TRBD2 as D (6 bases). The germline V and J ends were trimmed by 5 bases and 0 bases, with 17 bases remaining between them. CDR3 length equals 15 residues. Germline V lookup: CDR1 DFQATT, CDR2 SNEGSKA (reference sequence). Written as DNA, the CDR3 is TGCAGTGCTCCTCCGGGACTTTCCAGCTCCTACGAGCAGTACTTC. This translates into CSAPPGLSSSYEQYF.

This clonotype was detected once. The chain recombines TRBV9 with TRBJ1-2, with TRBD1 identical over 8 bases. The trim removed 0 bases at V and 5 bases at J, leaving 6 bases unmatched. The germline CDR1 and CDR2 sequences are SGDLS and YYNGEE. The CDR3 loop spans 15 amino acids. The CDR3 DNA is TGTGCCAGCAGCGTAGATCCCAGGGGGCTATATGGCTACACCTTC. Translated, it gives CASSVDPRGLYGYTF.

The chain employs TRBV7-2 and TRBJ2-3; no reliable D call. From germline, CDR1 is SGHTA and CDR2 FQGNSA. The CDR3 totals 13 residues. V was clipped by 5 bases and J by 6 bases, with 12 bases between them. DNA of the CDR3: TGTGCCAGCAGCGCCCCAGGTGGCGATACGCAGTATTTT. Translated, it gives CASSAPGGDTQYF.

The chain recombines TRBV2 with TRBJ1-6, with D possibly matching TRBD1 (6 bases). The CDR3 sequence is 14 residues long. V shed 6 bases and J shed 6 bases, with 12 bases lying between them. Germline-derived CDR1 and CDR2 are SNHLY and FYNNEI. The CDR3 reads CASRVGQRNSPLHF. The CDR3 region has the DNA TGTGCCAGCAGGGTCGGACAGCGTAATTCACCCCTCCACTTT.

This clonotype came up a few times. The rearrangement joins TRBV7-9 to TRBJ2-5, with TRBD2 matching 8 bases. V shed 3 bases, J shed 5 bases, and the junction held 11 bases outside the gene matches. Looked up from germline, CDR1 is SEHNR and CDR2 is FQNEAQ (reference sequence). CDR3 length equals 16 residues. CDR3 coding DNA: TGTGCCAGCAGCTTTAGGGGACTAGTGGGAGTTGAGACCCAGTACTTC. It translates to CASSFRGLVGVETQYF.

The chain links TRBV20-1 to TRBJ2-3; D uncertain. The germline V gene has CDR1 DFQATT and CDR2 SNEGSKA (reference sequence). This CDR3 has 12 residues. V gave up 4 bases and J gave up 5 bases, with 10 bases separating them. In DNA form, the CDR3 reads TGCAGTGCTACACCCCCATTAGATACGCAGTATTTT. Its protein is CSATPPLDTQYF.

This chain joins TRBV7-2 and TRBJ2-1; weak D call: TRBD2 (6 bases). There are 12 residues in the CDR3. Trimming removed 11 bases from V and 2 bases from J, with 10 bases in between. CDR1 is SGHTA and CDR2 is FQGNSA in the germline V gene. In DNA form, the CDR3 reads TGTGCCGCTGGGGAGGCCTACAATGAGCAGTTCTTC. Translation gives CAAGEAYNEQFF.

The rearrangement joins TRBV4-1 to TRBJ2-1; 11 bases align to TRBD2. CDR3 size: 15 residues. Germline values: CDR1 MGHRA, CDR2 YSYEKL. V lost 0 bases to trimming and J lost 5 bases; unmatched junction nucleotides: 0. The CDR3 DNA sequence: TGCGCCAGCAGCCAAGAACTAGCGGGAGACAATGAGCAGTTCTTC. Its translation is CASSQELAGDNEQFF.

This chain joins TRBV11-2 and TRBJ1-6; 9 nucleotides agree with TRBD1. Germline V gives CDR1 SGHAT, CDR2 FQNNGV. The CDR3 totals 18 residues. V was clipped by 4 bases and J by 6 bases; unmatched bases: 13. The CDR3 here is CASSSNVGTGRFNSPLHF. Here the CDR3 DNA reads TGTGCCAGCAGCTCTAACGTCGGGACAGGGAGGTTTAATTCACCCCTCCACTTT.

The rearrangement links TRBV7-2 to TRBJ2-7, with 9 bases identical to TRBD2. Germline CDR1 reads SGHTA; CDR2 reads FQGNSA. After removal of 4 bases from V and 6 bases from J, the junction contained 19 bases not matched to a gene. This CDR3 region has 18 residues. CDR3 residues: CASSSRGGRAKVGSEQYF. As DNA, the CDR3 is TGTGCCAGCAGCTCCCGGGGCGGGAGGGCCAAGGTCGGAAGCGAGCAGTACTTC.

V gene TRBV28 combines with J gene TRBJ2-1; D is unclear. Trimming removed 1 base from V and 5 bases from J, with 3 bases in between. The CDR3 spans 12 residues. Germline V gene sequence: CDR1 MDHEN, CDR2 SYDVKM. The CDR3 DNA is TGTGCCAGCAGTTTATTCCACAATGAGCAGTTCTTC. Translation: CASSLFHNEQFF.

This chain links TRBV11-2 with TRBJ2-1; D unclear. The V and J ends lost 0 bases and 2 bases respectively, with 11 bases between them. Germline CDR1 SGHAT, CDR2 FQNNGV. The CDR3 length is 16 residues. The CDR3 coding sequence is TGTGCCAGCAGCTTAGAAGTAGTACCCCCCTACAATGAGCAGTTCTTC. It is translated as CASSLEVVPPYNEQFF.

This clonotype was recorded only once. The V and J genes are TRBV7-9 and TRBJ2-1; D not resolved. In germline, CDR1 is SEHNR, CDR2 FQNEAQ (reference sequence). This CDR3 region has 14 residues. Trimming took off 3 bases at V and 5 bases at J, with 11 bases between the two ends. The CDR3 here is CASSFANSNNEQFF. CDR3 DNA sequence: TGTGCCAGCAGCTTTGCGAACAGCAACAATGAGCAGTTCTTC.

The genes are TRBV20-1 and TRBJ2-3; D gene unclear. Trimming shortened V by 2 bases and J by 1 base, and 10 bases separated the two germline ends. The CDR3 loop spans 14 amino acids. CDR1 and CDR2 (germline): DFQATT, SNEGSKA (reference sequence). The CDR3 here is CSARWSRGTDTQYF. CDR3 bases: TGCAGTGCTAGATGGAGTAGGGGCACAGATACGCAGTATTTT.